These 24 T cell receptor beta chains were sequenced from one sample in a study of regulatory T cells in long-lasting Graves disease. HTBI primers from iRepertoire and Arm-PCR of CDR3 regions yielded the TCR beta libraries. TCRdb recomputed calls from the multiplex PCR reads with MiXCR, one row per CDR3 protein. The profile shows about 470,000 distinct CDR3 sequences, around 21% of them singletons. Time point specified: persistent/refractory GD, antithyroid drugs over 5 years with positive TRAb. PBMC RNA was the source of the TCR library. The sample here was peripheral blood mononuclear cells (PBMCs), taken when the disease was refractory, from a patient treated with antithyroid drugs. The receptors were sampled from a female donor with Graves disease.

Concerning this clonotype: A much more abundant neighbour one base away suggests this may be a read error. J is TRBJ1-1 and V is TRBV6-2 or TRBV6-3, with D possibly matching TRBD1 (5 bases). The germline gives CDR1 MNHEY, CDR2 SVGEGT. Trimming left V 0 bases short and J 3 bases short, with 14 bases between. The CDR3 sequence is 16 residues long. The DNA for the CDR3 is TGTGCCAGCAGTTACTCGACTGGGGCACGGGACACTGAAGCTTTCTTT. It specifies CASSYSTGARDTEAFF.

The CDR3 DNA reads as TGCGCCAGCAGCGGTTATCCGGGACATGAGACTTCAGCCAAAAACATTCAGTACTTC. Protein sequence: CASSGYPGHETSAKNIQYF. The rearrangement joins TRBV5-1 to TRBJ2-4; D possibly corresponds to TRBD1 (6 bases). V dropped 4 bases and J dropped 0 bases, with 23 bases sitting between them. The CDR3 is made up of 19 amino acids. From germline, CDR1 is SGHRS and CDR2 YFSETQ.

The chain joins TRBV9 to TRBJ2-7; 9 positions match TRBD2. CDR1 and CDR2 from the germline V gene are SGDLS and YYNGEE. V trimming: 2 bases; J trimming: 9 bases; junction bases outside the gene matches: 9. The CDR3 spans 14 residues. CDR3 coding DNA: TGTGCCAGCAGCGTTAAGCGGGAGGCCACCGGGCAGTACTTC. Its protein product is CASSVKREATGQYF.

This clonotype was observed many times. The genes are TRBV27 and TRBJ2-7; 13 nucleotides align to TRBD2. The ends lost 5 bases at V and 7 bases at J; junction bases unmatched: 11. The CDR3 spans 16 residues. The germline gives CDR1 MNHEY, CDR2 SMNVEV (reference sequence). The CDR3 nucleotides are TGTGCCAGCAGTCCGTCACTAGCGGGAGGGCCTGTTGAGCAGTACTTC. Translating gives CASSPSLAGGPVEQYF.

This clonotype turned up a few times. The V and J genes are TRBV7-9 and TRBJ1-1; possibly TRBD1 for D (6 bases). The germline V gene encodes CDR1 SEHNR and CDR2 FQNEAQ (reference sequence). Trimming took 4 bases from V and 0 from J, leaving 18 bases between them. The CDR3 has 17 amino acids. CDR3 sequence reads: CASSSHRDVWVNTEAFF. The CDR3, as DNA: TGTGCCAGCAGCTCGCACAGGGATGTATGGGTGAACACTGAAGCTTTCTTT.

This sequence joins TRBV6-1 and TRBJ1-5, with D possibly matching TRBD1 (5 bases). Germline CDR1 reads MNHNS; CDR2 reads SASEGT. V gave up 0 bases and J gave up 0 bases, with 15 bases separating them. This CDR3 spans 18 amino acids. The CDR3 DNA follows: TGTGCCAGCAGTGAAGCCCCTCCGGGGCCTTATAGCAATCAGCCCCAGCATTTT. Its translation is CASSEAPPGPYSNQPQHF.

DNA of the CDR3: TGTGCCAGCAGCGCTCTAGTGAGCAATGAGCAGTTCTTC. Protein: CASSALVSNEQFF. This sequence joins TRBV9 and TRBJ2-1; D is unclear. The CDR3 runs to 13 residues. Deletions cut 3 bases from V and 6 bases from J, with 10 bases between. Germline V gives CDR1 SGDLS, CDR2 YYNGEE.

This clonotype was seen only a few times. The rearrangement links TRBV10-2 to TRBJ2-7, with D possibly being TRBD1 (5 bases). Per the germline V gene, CDR1 is WSHSY and CDR2 is SAAADI. This CDR3 contains 16 residues. V gave up 3 bases and J gave up 2 bases, with 17 bases separating them. CDR3 DNA sequence: TGCGCCAGCAGTGACCCAGGACACGAACCGCCCTACGAGCAGTACTTC. Translating it yields CASSDPGHEPPYEQYF.

The chain uses TRBV6-2 or TRBV6-3 and TRBJ2-1; the match to TRBD2 covers 12 bases. The length of the CDR3 is 14 residues. Unmatched junction bases numbered 5, after V lost 7 bases and J lost 7 bases. Germline CDR1 MNHEY, CDR2 SVGEGT. CDR3 region: CASKLAGGENEQFF. The DNA for the CDR3 is TGTGCCAGCAAACTAGCGGGAGGAGAGAATGAGCAGTTCTTC.

Comment on this clonotype: A much larger clonotype is one base distant, so this may be a read error. Given the absence of the conserved phenylalanine or tryptophan at the CDR3 end, a read error is likely. This chain uses TRBV7-2 with TRBJ2-7, with D uncertain. V lost 3 bases to trimming and J lost 2 bases, with 14 bases between them. Germline V gene sequence: CDR1 SGHTA, CDR2 FQGNSA. The CDR3 is 15 residues long. CDR3 in DNA: TGTGCCAGCAGCTTTCCCTCATCTCTCCCCTACGAGCAGTACCTC. Encoded protein: CASSFPSSLPYEQYL.

The rearrangement uses TRBV4-1 and TRBJ1-1; D unclear. The CDR3 runs 15 residues. Between the trimmed V and J ends, which lost 0 bases and 0 bases, there was a span of 8 bases. Germline values: CDR1 MGHRA, CDR2 YSYEKL. CDR3 residues: CASSQEASVNTEAFF. The DNA of the CDR3 is TGCGCCAGCAGCCAAGAGGCTTCAGTGAACACTGAAGCTTTCTTT.

The rearrangement uses TRBV6-2 or TRBV6-3 and TRBJ2-2; TRBD2 might be the D (5 bases). There are 14 residues in the CDR3. The germline gives CDR1 MNHEY, CDR2 SVGEGT. V was clipped by 11 bases and J by 0 bases, with 13 bases between them. The CDR3 DNA sequence: TGTGCCTCCGGGGAAACAACGAACACCGGGGAGCTGTTTTTT. This translates into CASGETTNTGELFF.

This clonotype has a handful of counts. The chain joins TRBV5-5 to TRBJ2-7; D remains unclear. The V end was cut by 2 bases, the J end by 2 bases, with 8 bases between. Germline-derived CDR1 and CDR2 are SGHKS and YYEKEE (reference sequence). This CDR3 comprises 13 residues. The CDR3 region is CASSLYETYEQYF. The CDR3, as DNA: TGTGCCAGCAGCTTATATGAGACCTACGAGCAGTACTTC.

This clonotype was detected a few times. The genes are TRBV19 and TRBJ2-5; 12 bases fit TRBD1. The CDR3 runs 16 residues. The germline V gene has CDR1 LNHDA and CDR2 SQIVND (reference sequence). V was pared by 5 bases and J by 7 bases, with 11 bases of the junction left unmatched. The CDR3 region is CASSASGTGGVWTQYF. The CDR3 DNA sequence: TGTGCCAGTAGTGCTTCCGGGACAGGGGGCGTTTGGACCCAGTACTTC. Supplemented by reference TRBV19 and TRBJ2-5, the full variable domain reads DGGITQSPKYLFRKEGQNVTLSCEQNLNHDAMYWYRQDPGQGLRLIYYSQIVNDFQKGDIAEGYSVSREKKESFPLTVTSAQKNPTAFYLCASSASGTGGVWTQYFGPGTRLLVL.

The chain joins TRBV6-5 to TRBJ2-1; 11 positions match TRBD2. The CDR3 is made up of 17 amino acids. Germline lookup yields CDR1 MNHEY and CDR2 SVGAGI. With 0 bases clipped from V and 7 bases from J, the junction kept 8 bases outside the gene matches. DNA for the CDR3: TGTGCCAGCAGTTACTCTCCTACTAGCGGGAGTGGTAATGAGCAGTTCTTC. It yields the protein CASSYSPTSGSGNEQFF.

The rearrangement joins TRBV6-5 to TRBJ1-6, with no clear D. The CDR3 covers 12 residues. V gave up 3 bases and J gave up 16 bases, with 13 bases separating them. Germline V gene lookup returns CDR1 MNHEY and CDR2 SVGAGI. The CDR3 region has the DNA TGTGCCAGCAGTTATAGTACGGCAGAACTCCACTTT. As protein: CASSYSTAELHF.

The chain carries TRBV7-2 and TRBJ1-6; D call uncertain. The CDR3 contains 13 residues. CDR1 SGHTA and CDR2 FQGNSA come from the germline V gene. V lost 0 bases and J 14 bases, leaving 11 bases between the germline ends. The DNA for the CDR3 is TGTGCCAGCAGCTTAGCCTCCCTTTCGGCCCTCCACTTT. Its protein is CASSLASLSALHF.

This clonotype was found many times. V gene TRBV12-5 combines with J gene TRBJ2-1; D could derive from TRBD1 or TRBD2 (5 bases each). V was shortened by 1 base and J by 5 bases, with 12 bases between the two germline ends. The CDR3 is 15 residues long. Germline CDR1 and CDR2: LGHNT and FRNRAP. CDR3 nucleotide sequence: TGTGCTAGTGGTTTGGCCACCCGGGGCAACAATGAGCAGTTCTTC. Translation gives CASGLATRGNNEQFF.

The rearrangement uses TRBV7-9 and TRBJ2-7; perhaps D is TRBD1 or TRBD2 (6 bases each). The germline V gene has CDR1 SEHNR and CDR2 FQNEAQ (reference sequence). V lost 5 bases and J lost 4, with 15 bases in between. The CDR3 runs to 14 residues. CDR3 protein: CASSPGASAYEQYF. CDR3 DNA sequence: TGTGCCAGCAGCCCGGGGGCTAGCGCGTACGAGCAGTACTTC.

This chain connects TRBV9 to TRBJ2-2, with a tentative D call TRBD2 (6 bases). In germline, CDR1 is SGDLS, CDR2 YYNGEE. The CDR3 loop spans 15 amino acids. The V end was cut by 4 bases, the J end by 1 base, with 11 bases between. The CDR3 bases are TGTGCCAGCAGCCTAGCGTCGGAGAACACCGGGGAGCTGTTTTTT. Encoded protein: CASSLASENTGELFF.

This clonotype was detected a few times. The genes are TRBV6-1 and TRBJ1-1; D is uncertain. The germline V gene encodes CDR1 MNHNS and CDR2 SASEGT. V was pared by 0 bases and J by 4 bases, with 6 bases between. The length of the CDR3 is 13 residues. The CDR3 here is CASSEAGLTEAFF. The CDR3 DNA reads TGTGCCAGCAGTGAAGCGGGTCTCACTGAAGCTTTCTTT.

V gene TRBV25-1 combines with J gene TRBJ1-2; D is ambiguous. CDR1 MGHDK and CDR2 SYGVNS come from the germline V gene. Trimming took off 4 bases at V and 4 bases at J, with 7 bases between the two ends. CDR3 size: 12 residues. CDR3 residues: CASSAGSYGYTF. CDR3 sequence (DNA): TGTGCCAGCAGTGCGGGAAGCTATGGCTACACCTTC.

V usage is TRBV11-1 and J usage is TRBJ2-7; D unresolved. This CDR3 is 17 amino acids long. V was cut by 0 bases and J by 4 bases, with 19 bases left in between. Germline V gives CDR1 SGHAT, CDR2 FQDESV (reference sequence). This chain's CDR3 is CASSLAAGVWSSYEQYF. DNA for the CDR3: TGTGCCAGCAGCTTAGCCGCTGGGGTATGGTCGTCTTACGAGCAGTACTTC.

This clonotype has only a few counts. The chain recombines TRBV28 with TRBJ2-7, with TRBD1 matching 8 bases. The junction had 2 bases not matched to a gene; V was cut back by 0 bases and J by 4 bases. Per the germline V gene, CDR1 is MDHEN and CDR2 is SYDVKM. This CDR3 is built from 14 residues. Written as DNA, the CDR3 is TGTGCCAGCAGTTTATGGCAGGGGGCATACGAGCAGTACTTC. It translates to CASSLWQGAYEQYF.